The entry that follows covers one T cell receptor beta chain sequence. The antigen is unknown. This CDR3 has 13 amino acids. With V trimmed by 7 bases and J by 6 bases, 3 bases remained unmatched. In germline, CDR1 is SNHLY, CDR2 FYNNEI. Profiled with immunoSEQ multiplex PCR; TCRdb holds only in-frame clones, not every one. The table lists roughly 2.5 million clones, 85% to 95% of them singletons. This record belongs to a study of shared clonotypes between healthy human individuals. Study conclusions and caveats: Clonotypes that were shared across a handful of donors made up around 5% of naive CD4 clonotypes.

The chain recombines TRBV2 with TRBJ2-1; 10 nucleotides line up with TRBD1. The sequence was collected from a young man in good health. The sample taken for sequencing was naive CD4+ T cells sorted from blood. Regarding subset: CD45RA+ positively selected. In DNA form, the CDR3 reads TGTGCCAGCACGGACAGGGGGATCAATGAGCAGTTCTTC. Amino acid sequence: CASTDRGINEQFF.